This T cell receptor beta chain was captured by sequencing in a study of cytomegalovirus exposure and HLA in healthy donors. The study's findings and limits: Later analysis suggested links between common viral pathogens and several top significant clusters. Immune exposure data for these donors was limited to CMV serostatus.

The primer mix had 60 Vbeta and 13 Jbeta primers. Sequencing was performed with immunoSEQ multiplex PCR; in TCRdb, only in-frame clones are kept and a portion is missing. The table lists about 78,000 clones, less than 85% of them singletons. Trimming removed 5 bases at V and 5 bases at J, with 16 bases between. CDR3 length equals 14 residues. In germline, CDR1 is LGHNA, CDR2 YSLEER. For this clone: The antigen is not known.

While unrecorded immune exposures were likely, the donors were nominally healthy when sampled. This receptor was identified in a male donor in good health and CMV-seronegative. The V call is TRBV4-3, the J call TRBJ2-7; D might be TRBD1 (6 bases). Sequenced sample: PBMCs. Written as DNA, the CDR3 is TGCGCCAGCAGCTTTTCACAGGGTATCCACGAGCAGTACTTC. Translating gives CASSFSQGIHEQYF.